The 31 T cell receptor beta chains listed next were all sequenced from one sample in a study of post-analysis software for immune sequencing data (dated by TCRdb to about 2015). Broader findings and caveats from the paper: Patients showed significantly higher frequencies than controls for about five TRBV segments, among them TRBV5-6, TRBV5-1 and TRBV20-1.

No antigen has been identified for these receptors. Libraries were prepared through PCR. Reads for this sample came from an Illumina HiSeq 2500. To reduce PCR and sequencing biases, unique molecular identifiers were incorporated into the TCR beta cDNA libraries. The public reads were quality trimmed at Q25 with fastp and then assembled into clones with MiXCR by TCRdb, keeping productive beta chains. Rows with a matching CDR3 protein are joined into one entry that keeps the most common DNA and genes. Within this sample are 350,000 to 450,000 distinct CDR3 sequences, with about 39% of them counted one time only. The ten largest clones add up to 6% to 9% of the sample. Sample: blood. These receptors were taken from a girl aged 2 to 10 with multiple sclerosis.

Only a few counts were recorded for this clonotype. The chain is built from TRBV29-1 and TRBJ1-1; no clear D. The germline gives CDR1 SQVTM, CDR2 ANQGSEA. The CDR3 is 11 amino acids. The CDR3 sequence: CTPGLGTEAFF. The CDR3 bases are TGCACCCCCGGGCTCGGCACTGAAGCTTTCTTT.

Here the CDR3 DNA reads TGCGCCAGCAGCTATAGGCAAGGCTACGAGCAGTACTTC. Translated, it gives CASSYRQGYEQYF. The rearrangement uses TRBV4-1 and TRBJ2-7, with no clear D. The CDR3 loop spans 13 amino acids. V lost 5 bases to trimming and J lost 3 bases, with 11 bases between them. Germline V gene sequence: CDR1 MGHRA, CDR2 YSYEKL.

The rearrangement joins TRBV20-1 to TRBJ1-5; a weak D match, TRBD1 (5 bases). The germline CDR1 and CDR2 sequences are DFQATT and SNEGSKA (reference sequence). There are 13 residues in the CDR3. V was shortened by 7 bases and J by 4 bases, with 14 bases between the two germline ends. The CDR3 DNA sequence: TGCAGTGTTCGACAGAGGTTTAATCAGCCCCAGCATTTT. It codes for CSVRQRFNQPQHF.

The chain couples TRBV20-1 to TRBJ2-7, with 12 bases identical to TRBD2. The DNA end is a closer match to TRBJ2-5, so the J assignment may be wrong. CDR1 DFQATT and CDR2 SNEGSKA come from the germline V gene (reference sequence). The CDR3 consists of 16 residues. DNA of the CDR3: TGCAGTGCTAGTGGGCCTAGCGGGAGGGCCAGGGAGACCCAGTACTTC. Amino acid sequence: CSASGPSGRARETQYF.

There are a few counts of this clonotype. The CDR3 bases are TGCGCCAGCAGCTTGGGGGACAGGCAAGAGACCCAGTACTTC. It codes for CASSLGDRQETQYF. The chain combines TRBV5-1 with TRBJ2-7; 8 nucleotides line up with TRBD1. Near its end, the DNA agrees better with TRBJ2-5, so the J call may be wrong. In germline, CDR1 is SGHRS, CDR2 YFSETQ. The length of the CDR3 is 14 residues.

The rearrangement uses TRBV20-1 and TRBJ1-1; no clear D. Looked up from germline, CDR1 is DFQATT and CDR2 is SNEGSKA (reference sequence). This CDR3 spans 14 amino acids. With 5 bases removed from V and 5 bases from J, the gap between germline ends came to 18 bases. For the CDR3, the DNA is TGCAGTGCTCCCCTTCGGGCAGGTTGTACTGAAGCTTTCTTT. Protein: CSAPLRAGCTEAFF.

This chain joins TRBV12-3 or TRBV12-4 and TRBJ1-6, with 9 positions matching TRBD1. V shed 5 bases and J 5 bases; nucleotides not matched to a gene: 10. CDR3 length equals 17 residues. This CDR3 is CASSLPGDRVNNSPLHF. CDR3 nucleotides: TGTGCCAGCAGTCTTCCTGGGGACAGGGTGAATAATTCACCCCTCCACTTT.

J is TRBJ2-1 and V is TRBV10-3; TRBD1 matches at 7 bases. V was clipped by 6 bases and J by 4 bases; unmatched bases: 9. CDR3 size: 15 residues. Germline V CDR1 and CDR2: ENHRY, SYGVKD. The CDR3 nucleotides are TGTGCCATCAGCGTGACCGGGACAGCGTACAATGAGCAGTTCTTC. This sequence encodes CAISVTGTAYNEQFF.

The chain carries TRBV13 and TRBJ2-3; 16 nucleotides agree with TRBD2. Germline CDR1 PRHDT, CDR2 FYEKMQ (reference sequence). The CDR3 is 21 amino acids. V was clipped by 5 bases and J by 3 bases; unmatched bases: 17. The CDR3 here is CASSRPEGTSGRARRTDTQYF. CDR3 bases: TGTGCCAGCAGCCGACCCGAGGGGACTAGCGGGAGGGCCCGACGTACAGATACGCAGTATTTT. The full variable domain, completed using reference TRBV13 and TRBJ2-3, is AAGVIQSPRHLIKEKRETATLKCYPIPRHDTVYWYQQGPGQDPQFLISFYEKMQSDKGSIPDRFSAQQFSDYHSELNMSSLELGDSALYFCASSRPEGTSGRARRTDTQYFGPGTRLTVL.

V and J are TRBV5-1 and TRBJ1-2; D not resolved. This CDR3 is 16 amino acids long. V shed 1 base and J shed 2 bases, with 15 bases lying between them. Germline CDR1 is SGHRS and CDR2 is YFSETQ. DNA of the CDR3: TGCGCCAGCAGCTTGTCTACCGGGCGGAGAAACTATGGCTACACCTTC. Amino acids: CASSLSTGRRNYGYTF. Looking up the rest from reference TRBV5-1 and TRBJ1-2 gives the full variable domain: KAGVTQTPRYLIKTRGQQVTLSCSPISGHRSVSWYQQTPGQGLQFLFEYFSETQRNKGNFPGRFSGRQFSNSRSEMNVSTLELGDSALYLCASSLSTGRRNYGYTFGSGTRLTVV.

The CDR3 nucleotides are TGCGCCAGCAGCGGTTACAGGAACTATGGCTACACCTTC. It specifies CASSGYRNYGYTF. The chain combines TRBV4-1 with TRBJ1-2; a possible D gene is TRBD1 (5 bases). Germline-derived CDR1 and CDR2 are MGHRA and YSYEKL. CDR3 length: 13 amino acids. Deletions cut 5 bases from V and 2 bases from J, with 9 bases between.

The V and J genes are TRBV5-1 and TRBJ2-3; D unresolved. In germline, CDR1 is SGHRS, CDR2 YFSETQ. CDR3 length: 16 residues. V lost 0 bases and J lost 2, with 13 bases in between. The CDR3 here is CASSLAGQSFTDTQYF. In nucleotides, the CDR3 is TGCGCCAGCAGCTTGGCCGGGCAGTCCTTCACAGATACGCAGTATTTT.

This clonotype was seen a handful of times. CDR3: CSVVYWAQETQYF. DNA of the CDR3: TGCAGCGTTGTCTATTGGGCCCAAGAGACCCAGTACTTC. V usage is TRBV29-1 and J usage is TRBJ2-5; D is unresolved. The CDR3 is made up of 13 amino acids. Looked up from germline, CDR1 is SQVTM and CDR2 is ANQGSEA. Trimming removed 4 bases at V and 1 base at J, with 10 bases between.

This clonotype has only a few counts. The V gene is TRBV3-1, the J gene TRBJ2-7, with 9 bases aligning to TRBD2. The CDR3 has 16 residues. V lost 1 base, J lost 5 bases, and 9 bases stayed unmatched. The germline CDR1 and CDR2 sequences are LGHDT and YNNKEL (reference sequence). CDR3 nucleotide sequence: TGTGCCAGCAGCCAAGGGAGCGGGGGGACCTTCCACGAGCAGTACTTC. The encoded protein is CASSQGSGGTFHEQYF.

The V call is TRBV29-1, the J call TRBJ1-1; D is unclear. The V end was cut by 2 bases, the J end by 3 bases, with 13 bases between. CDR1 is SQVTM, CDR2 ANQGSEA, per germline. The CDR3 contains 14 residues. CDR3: CSVESSDLDTEAFF. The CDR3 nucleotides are TGCAGCGTTGAATCGTCAGACCTTGACACTGAAGCTTTCTTT.

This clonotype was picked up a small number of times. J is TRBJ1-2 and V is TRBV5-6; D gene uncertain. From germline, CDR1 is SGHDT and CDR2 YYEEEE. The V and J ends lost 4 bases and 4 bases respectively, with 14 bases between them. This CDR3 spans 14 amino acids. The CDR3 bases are TGTGCCAGCAGCGTGGACGTGGATCTCTATGGCTACACCTTC. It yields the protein CASSVDVDLYGYTF.

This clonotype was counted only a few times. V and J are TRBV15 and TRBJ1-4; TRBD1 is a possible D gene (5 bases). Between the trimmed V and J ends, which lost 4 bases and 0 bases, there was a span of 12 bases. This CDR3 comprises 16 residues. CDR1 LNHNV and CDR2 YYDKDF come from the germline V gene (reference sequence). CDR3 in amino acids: CATSNGGGTTNEKLFF. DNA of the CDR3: TGTGCCACCAGCAACGGCGGGGGGACAACTAATGAAAAACTGTTTTTT. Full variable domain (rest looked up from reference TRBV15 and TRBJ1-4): DAMVIQNPRYQVTQFGKPVTLSCSQTLNHNVMYWYQQKSSQAPKLLFHYYDKDFNNEADTPDNFQSRRPNTSFCFLDIRSPGLGDTAMYLCATSNGGGTTNEKLFFGSGTQLSVL.

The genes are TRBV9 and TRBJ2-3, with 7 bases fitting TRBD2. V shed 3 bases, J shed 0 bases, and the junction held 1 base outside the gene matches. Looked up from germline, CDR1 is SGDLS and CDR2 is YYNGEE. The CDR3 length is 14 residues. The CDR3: CASSGAGSTDTQYF. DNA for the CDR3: TGTGCCAGCAGCGGAGCGGGGAGCACAGATACGCAGTATTTT.

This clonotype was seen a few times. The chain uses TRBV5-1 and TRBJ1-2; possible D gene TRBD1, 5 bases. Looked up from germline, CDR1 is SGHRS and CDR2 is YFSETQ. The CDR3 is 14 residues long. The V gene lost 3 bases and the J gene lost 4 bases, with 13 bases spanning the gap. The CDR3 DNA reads TGCGCCAGCAGCTCATCTGGACACCTCTATGGCTACACCTTC. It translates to CASSSSGHLYGYTF.

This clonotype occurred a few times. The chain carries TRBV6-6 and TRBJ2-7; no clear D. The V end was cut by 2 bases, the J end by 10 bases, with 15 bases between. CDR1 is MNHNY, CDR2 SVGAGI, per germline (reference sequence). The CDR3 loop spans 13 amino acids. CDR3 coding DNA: TGTGCCAGCAGTTACGGTATCGACCCAAGCCAGTACTTC. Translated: CASSYGIDPSQYF.

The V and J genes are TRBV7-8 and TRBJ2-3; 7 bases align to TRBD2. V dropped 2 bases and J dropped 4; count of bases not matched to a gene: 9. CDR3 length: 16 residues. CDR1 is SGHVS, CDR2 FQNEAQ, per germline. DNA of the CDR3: TGTGCCAGCAGCTTACTTAACGCGGGAGAACCAGATACGCAGTATTTT. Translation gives CASSLLNAGEPDTQYF.

Here the CDR3 DNA reads TGTGCCAGCAGCTTAGGGCCCACGGGGACTAGTGAATTGGCGTCTGCCACCCAGTACTTC. This gives the protein CASSLGPTGTSELASATQYF. This chain connects TRBV7-9 to TRBJ2-5, with 8 bases lining up with TRBD2. This CDR3 region has 20 residues. Per germline, CDR1 SEHNR and CDR2 FQNEAQ (reference sequence). V was pared by 1 base and J by 8 bases, with 24 bases of the junction left unmatched.

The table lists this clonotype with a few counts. The CDR3 sequence is CSASHRIRTDTQYF. CDR3 nucleotides: TGCAGTGCTAGCCACAGGATCCGCACAGATACGCAGTATTTT. The chain recombines TRBV20-1 with TRBJ2-3; a possible D gene is TRBD1 (5 bases). V lost 3 bases to trimming and J lost 1 base, with 11 bases between them. The CDR3 has 14 residues. Looked up from germline, CDR1 is DFQATT and CDR2 is SNEGSKA (reference sequence).

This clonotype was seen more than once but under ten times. The CDR3 coding sequence is TGTGCCAGCAGCCCATCGGCTTTGGAGCGAGAGACCCAGTACTTC. Its translation is CASSPSALERETQYF. The V gene is TRBV7-3, the J gene TRBJ2-5; D is uncertain. V gave up 5 bases and J gave up 4 bases, with 17 bases separating them. The CDR3 has 15 amino acids. Germline values: CDR1 SGHTA, CDR2 FQGTGA.

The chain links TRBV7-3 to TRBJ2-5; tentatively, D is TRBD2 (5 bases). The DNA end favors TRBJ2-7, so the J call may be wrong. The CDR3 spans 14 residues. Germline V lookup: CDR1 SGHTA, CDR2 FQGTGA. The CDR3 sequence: CASSLTRVGYEQYF. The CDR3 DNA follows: TGTGCCAGCAGCTTAACGCGGGTAGGGTACGAGCAGTACTTC.

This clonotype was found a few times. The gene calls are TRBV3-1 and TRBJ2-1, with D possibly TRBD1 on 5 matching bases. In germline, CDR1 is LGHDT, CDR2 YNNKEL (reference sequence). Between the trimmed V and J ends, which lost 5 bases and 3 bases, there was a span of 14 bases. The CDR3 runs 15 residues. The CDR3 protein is CASSAGHPRYNEQFF. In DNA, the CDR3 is TGTGCCAGCAGCGCTGGACACCCTCGCTACAATGAGCAGTTCTTC.

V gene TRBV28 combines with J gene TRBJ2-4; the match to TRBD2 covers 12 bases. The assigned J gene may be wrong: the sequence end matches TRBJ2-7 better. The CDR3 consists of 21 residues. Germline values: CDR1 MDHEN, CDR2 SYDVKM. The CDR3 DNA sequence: TGTGCCAGCAGTCCGACGAGATGGGCTAGCGGGAGGGCCTTGGTAGTCGACGAGCAGTACTTC. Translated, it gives CASSPTRWASGRALVVDEQYF.

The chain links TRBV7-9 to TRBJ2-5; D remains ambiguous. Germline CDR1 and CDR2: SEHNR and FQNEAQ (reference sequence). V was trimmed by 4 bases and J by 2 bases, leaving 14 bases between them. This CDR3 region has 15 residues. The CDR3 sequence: CASSSTDPRQETQYF. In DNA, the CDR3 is TGTGCCAGCAGCTCTACAGACCCCCGGCAAGAGACCCAGTACTTC.

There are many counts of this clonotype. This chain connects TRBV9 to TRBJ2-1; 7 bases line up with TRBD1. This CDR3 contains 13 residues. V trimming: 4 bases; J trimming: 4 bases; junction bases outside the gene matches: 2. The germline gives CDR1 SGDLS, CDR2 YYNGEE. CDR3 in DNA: TGTGCCAGCAGCTCGGACAGGTACAATGAGCAGTTCTTC. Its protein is CASSSDRYNEQFF.

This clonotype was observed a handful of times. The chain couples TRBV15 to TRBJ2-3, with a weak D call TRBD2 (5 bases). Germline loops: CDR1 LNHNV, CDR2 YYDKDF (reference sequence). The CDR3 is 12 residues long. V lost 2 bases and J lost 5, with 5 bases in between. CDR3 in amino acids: CATSRTRDTQYF. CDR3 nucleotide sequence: TGTGCCACCAGCAGAACTAGAGATACGCAGTATTTT.

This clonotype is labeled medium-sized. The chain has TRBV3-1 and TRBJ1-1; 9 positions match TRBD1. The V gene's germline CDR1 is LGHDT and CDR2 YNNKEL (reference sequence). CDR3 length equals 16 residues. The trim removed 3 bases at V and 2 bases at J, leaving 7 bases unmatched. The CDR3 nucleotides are TGTGCCAGCAGCCAGTCCACAGGGGGCGCAAACACTGAAGCTTTCTTT. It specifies CASSQSTGGANTEAFF.